The 24 T cell receptor beta chains given below trace back to one sample, sequenced in a study of shared clonotypes between healthy human individuals. Clones were sequenced by immunoSEQ multiplex PCR, and TCRdb holds only the in-frame ones, with some missing. The sample lists roughly 2.2 million clones; more than 85% were seen once. Sequenced input: naive CD4+ T cells from PBMCs. Subset: CD45RA+ positively selected. The receptor source for this set is a man between 18 and 35 years old in good health. Some clones in this sample may be carry-over from other donors' samples.

In the case of this clone: The sample holds other DNA sequences that translate to the same CDR3. J is TRBJ1-3 and V is TRBV5-1, with D tentatively TRBD1 (6 bases). CDR3 length: 15 amino acids. The V end was cut by 2 bases, the J end by 0 bases, with 9 bases between. Germline CDR1 reads SGHRS; CDR2 reads YFSETQ. The CDR3 nucleotides read TGCGCCAGCAGCTTAGGGGGACCCTCTGGAAACACCATATATTTT. This encodes CASSLGGPSGNTIYF.

As concerns this clone: The same CDR3 also results from other DNA sequences found in this sample. V is TRBV5-1 and J is TRBJ1-3; D is uncertain. Per the germline V gene, CDR1 is SGHRS and CDR2 is YFSETQ. The CDR3 length is 14 residues. Trimming shortened V by 4 bases and J by 1 base, and 9 bases separated the two germline ends. The CDR3 nucleotides read TGCGCCAGCAGCCCTCAGGTTTCTGGAAACACCATATATTTT. This sequence encodes CASSPQVSGNTIYF.

The rearrangement uses TRBV19 and TRBJ1-4; D ambiguous. Germline CDR1 LNHDA, CDR2 SQIVND (reference sequence). CDR3 length equals 15 residues. Between the trimmed V and J ends, which lost 7 bases and 2 bases, there was a span of 14 bases. In nucleotides, the CDR3 is TGTGCCAGTACCCCCGTCGGGGTGACTAATGAAAAACTGTTTTTT. It translates to CASTPVGVTNEKLFF.

This clone appeared once. The chain has TRBV28 and TRBJ1-5; maybe TRBD1 (6 bases). This CDR3 is 15 amino acids long. Germline V gene lookup returns CDR1 MDHEN and CDR2 SYDVKM. Trimming took off 1 base at V and 4 bases at J, with 11 bases between the two ends. The DNA for the CDR3 is TGTGCCAGCAGTTTATCACAGGGTCGGAATCAGCCCCAGCATTTT. This encodes CASSLSQGRNQPQHF.

As DNA, the CDR3 is TGTGCCAGCAGTGAGGGACAGAGAAATAATGAAAAACTGTTTTTT. Amino acids: CASSEGQRNNEKLFF. This sequence joins TRBV2 and TRBJ1-4; 7 nucleotides line up with TRBD1. The CDR3 runs to 15 residues. Germline CDR1 SNHLY, CDR2 FYNNEI. Trimming at V came to 3 bases and at J to 4 bases, leaving 5 bases not matched to a gene.

Concerning this clone itself: The sample carries other DNA sequences with the same CDR3. V usage is TRBV2 and J usage is TRBJ2-1; 9 nucleotides agree with TRBD1. This CDR3 has 15 amino acids. Per germline, CDR1 SNHLY and CDR2 FYNNEI. Trimming removed 6 bases from V and 1 base from J; junction bases left unmatched: 4. Here the CDR3 DNA reads TGTGCCAGCAGGGGGGACAGGGCTTCCTACAATGAGCAGTTCTTC. Its translation: CASRGDRASYNEQFF.

This chain joins TRBV30 and TRBJ1-6; D might be TRBD1 (5 bases). The V end was cut by 2 bases, the J end by 7 bases, with 12 bases between. This CDR3 spans 14 amino acids. Germline values: CDR1 GTSNPN, CDR2 SVGIG (reference sequence). CDR3 region: CAWSHRQSNSPLHF. CDR3 DNA sequence: TGTGCCTGGAGTCATAGACAGAGCAATTCACCCCTCCACTTT.

J is TRBJ1-2 and V is TRBV18, with D possibly matching TRBD1 (5 bases). CDR3 length: 14 residues. V dropped 0 bases and J dropped 3 bases, with 8 bases sitting between them. Germline V gene lookup returns CDR1 KGHSH and CDR2 LQKENI. The CDR3 DNA is TGTGCCAGCTCACCACCGTCAGGGTACTATGGCTACACCTTC. Translating gives CASSPPSGYYGYTF.

The chain is built from TRBV29-1 and TRBJ2-4; unclear D gene. Germline assignment: CDR1 SQVTM and CDR2 ANQGSEA. The CDR3 has 13 residues. The V and J ends lost 4 bases and 0 bases respectively, with 7 bases between them. CDR3 coding DNA: TGCAGCGTTGCCAGCCTAGCCAAAAACATTCAGTACTTC. It encodes CSVASLAKNIQYF.

The V call is TRBV2, the J call TRBJ2-7, with no clear D. Between the trimmed V and J ends, which lost 2 bases and 4 bases, there was a span of 6 bases. The CDR3 has 12 amino acids. Germline CDR1 SNHLY, CDR2 FYNNEI. The CDR3 spells CASSERQYEQYF. For the CDR3, the DNA is TGTGCCAGCAGTGAAAGGCAGTACGAGCAGTACTTC.

The genes are TRBV30 and TRBJ2-1, with D perhaps TRBD2 (5 bases). Trimming removed 7 bases at V and 15 bases at J, with 28 bases between. From germline, CDR1 is GTSNPN and CDR2 SVGIG (reference sequence). This CDR3 region has 14 residues. The CDR3 nucleotides read TGTGCCTTGTCTTTTTCCCGAGGGTGGACGAGTCGGTTCTTC. It is translated as CALSFSRGWTSRFF.

On this clone itself: The same CDR3 arises from other DNA sequences in this sample as well. The rearrangement links TRBV6-1 to TRBJ1-5, with 9 bases lining up with TRBD1. The germline CDR1 and CDR2 sequences are MNHNS and SASEGT. With 6 bases clipped from V and 7 bases from J, the junction kept 4 bases outside the gene matches. This CDR3 is 13 amino acids long. This CDR3 is CASRGQGGQPQHF. Written as DNA, the CDR3 is TGTGCCAGCAGGGGACAGGGAGGACAGCCCCAGCATTTT.

The chain joins TRBV18 to TRBJ1-5, with 7 bases aligning to TRBD1. There are 15 residues in the CDR3. CDR1 and CDR2 (germline): KGHSH, LQKENI. V dropped 1 base and J dropped 5; count of bases not matched to a gene: 5. CDR3 bases: TGTGCCAGCTCACCACAAGGGGGCGCGGATCAGCCCCAGCATTTT. Translated, it gives CASSPQGGADQPQHF.

This chain joins TRBV28 and TRBJ2-6, with TRBD1 identical over 7 bases. Looked up from germline, CDR1 is MDHEN and CDR2 is SYDVKM. The trim removed 4 bases at V and 0 bases at J, leaving 12 bases unmatched. This CDR3 contains 19 residues. The CDR3: CASSSTGMALGSGANVLTF. In nucleotides, the CDR3 is TGTGCCAGCAGTTCGACAGGGATGGCGCTAGGCTCTGGGGCCAACGTCCTGACTTTC.

This sequence joins TRBV7-9 and TRBJ2-7; the D gene is possibly TRBD1 (5 bases). Germline loops: CDR1 SEHNR, CDR2 FQNEAQ (reference sequence). V lost 6 bases and J lost 3, with 9 bases in between. The CDR3 consists of 12 residues. The CDR3 DNA is TGTGCCAGCAGATTTGACAGCTACGAGCAGTACTTC. Translated, it gives CASRFDSYEQYF. The variable domain in full, with the rest retrieved from reference TRBV7-9 and TRBJ2-7, is DTGVSQNPRHKITKRGQNVTFRCDPISEHNRLYWYRQTLGQGPEFLTYFQNEAQLEKSRLLSDRFSAERPKGSFSTLEIQRTEQGDSAMYLCASRFDSYEQYFGPGTRLTVT.

V usage is TRBV28 and J usage is TRBJ1-1; 7 bases line up with TRBD1. Germline V gene lookup returns CDR1 MDHEN and CDR2 SYDVKM. This CDR3 spans 12 amino acids. The junction had 9 bases not matched to a gene; V was cut back by 6 bases and J by 11 bases. The CDR3 loop reads CASRRTGVEAFF. The CDR3 DNA follows: TGTGCCAGCAGGCGTACAGGGGTGGAGGCTTTCTTT. The variable domain in full, completed from reference TRBV28 and TRBJ1-1, reads DVKVTQSSRYLVKRTGEKVFLECVQDMDHENMFWYRQDPGLGLRLIYFSYDVKMKEKGDIPEGYSVSREKKERFSLILESASTNQTSMYLCASRRTGVEAFFGQGTRLTVV.

The V gene is TRBV7-9, the J gene TRBJ1-1, with TRBD1 matching over 9 bases. The V gene end was trimmed by 6 bases and the J gene end by 7 bases; junction bases not matched to a gene: 12. Germline V gene sequence: CDR1 SEHNR, CDR2 FQNEAQ (reference sequence). This CDR3 spans 15 amino acids. The CDR3 reads CASSWTGARSGEAFF. The CDR3 DNA reads as TGTGCCAGCAGTTGGACAGGGGCCCGGTCGGGTGAAGCTTTCTTT.

This clone turned up a few times. V gene TRBV19 combines with J gene TRBJ1-1, with D uncertain. V gave up 3 bases and J gave up 3 bases, with 11 bases separating them. CDR3 length equals 14 residues. Germline loops: CDR1 LNHDA, CDR2 SQIVND (reference sequence). CDR3 sequence (DNA): TGTGCCAGTAGTATCCTCAGCCGAGACACTGAAGCTTTCTTT. Protein sequence: CASSILSRDTEAFF. The entire variable domain, with the rest obtained from reference TRBV19 and TRBJ1-1, is as follows: DGGITQSPKYLFRKEGQNVTLSCEQNLNHDAMYWYRQDPGQGLRLIYYSQIVNDFQKGDIAEGYSVSREKKESFPLTVTSAQKNPTAFYLCASSILSRDTEAFFGQGTRLTVV.

This clone was seen just once. The sample carries other DNA sequences with the same CDR3. The V call is TRBV28, the J call TRBJ1-2, with 10 bases lining up with TRBD1. The CDR3 has 13 amino acids. CDR1 is MDHEN and CDR2 is SYDVKM in the germline V gene. Trimming took 5 bases from V and 5 from J; bases not matched to a gene: 2. DNA of the CDR3: TGTGCCAGCAGTCCGGGACAGGGGTATGGCTACACCTTC. It is translated as CASSPGQGYGYTF.

CDR3 region: CASREQGAGIVKDIQYF. The CDR3 region has the DNA TGCGCCAGCAGGGAACAGGGGGCCGGGATCGTTAAGGACATTCAGTACTTC. J is TRBJ2-4 and V is TRBV10-1; TRBD1 matches 9 bases. The trim removed 6 bases at V and 8 bases at J, leaving 17 bases unmatched. The length of the CDR3 is 17 residues. The germline V gene encodes CDR1 WNHNN and CDR2 SYGVQD (reference sequence).

The V call is TRBV28, the J call TRBJ2-1; TRBD2 matches at 13 bases. Trimming cost V 4 bases and J 10 bases; bases outside gene matches: 7. The CDR3 length is 15 residues. Germline V gene lookup returns CDR1 MDHEN and CDR2 SYDVKM. The CDR3 loop is CASSSSGLAGREQFF. In DNA form, the CDR3 reads TGTGCCAGCAGTTCGTCGGGACTAGCGGGAAGGGAGCAGTTCTTC.

On this clone itself: This specimen includes other DNA sequences encoding the same CDR3. The chain recombines TRBV4-1 with TRBJ1-2; 8 nucleotides match TRBD1. CDR3 size: 15 residues. V dropped 1 base and J dropped 2; count of bases not matched to a gene: 3. Germline CDR1 is MGHRA and CDR2 is YSYEKL. The CDR3 DNA sequence: TGCGCCAGCAGCCAAGGTGACAGGGGAAACTATGGCTACACCTTC. It translates to CASSQGDRGNYGYTF.

Comment on this clone: Other DNA sequences in this specimen translate into the identical CDR3. The V gene is TRBV5-1, the J gene TRBJ2-3; 10 bases match TRBD2. The CDR3 has 16 amino acids. The V gene's germline CDR1 is SGHRS and CDR2 YFSETQ. V lost 4 bases, J lost 0 bases, and 5 bases stayed unmatched. The CDR3 DNA follows: TGCGCCAGCAGCCCATGGACTAGCGGAAGCACAGATACGCAGTATTTT. Its protein is CASSPWTSGSTDTQYF.

This clone was detected only once. The chain has TRBV7-2 and TRBJ2-1; 10 positions match TRBD2. J was trimmed by 3 bases and V by 5 bases; bases with no gene match: 7. The CDR3 has 16 amino acids. Germline lookup yields CDR1 SGHTA and CDR2 FQGNSA. Written as DNA, the CDR3 is TGTGCCAGCAGCCTGTTACTAGCGGGGAGCTACAATGAGCAGTTCTTC. Its protein is CASSLLLAGSYNEQFF. Full variable domain (missing parts from reference TRBV7-2 and TRBJ2-1): GAGVSQSPSNKVTEKGKDVELRCDPISGHTALYWYRQSLGQGLEFLIYFQGNSAPDKSGLPSDRFSAERTGGSVSTLTIQRTQQEDSAVYLCASSLLLAGSYNEQFFGPGTRLTVL.